One and the same sample provided the 2 T cell receptor beta chains below, sequenced in a study of T cell responses to AZD1222 COVID-19 vaccine. Libraries were prepared by immunoSEQ multiplex PCR; TCRdb keeps only in-frame clonotypes and omits some of them. The table includes about 120,000 clones, 85% to 90% detected once. Material: peripheral blood, obtained on day 0 of AZD1222 vaccination. The receptors were gathered from an adult in good health.

V gene TRBV7-9 combines with J gene TRBJ2-5, with 8 bases identical to TRBD2. The CDR3 has 17 amino acids. In germline, CDR1 is SEHNR, CDR2 FQNEAQ (reference sequence). Trimming took 1 base from V and 5 from J; bases not matched to a gene: 12. CDR3 in DNA: TGTGCCAGCAGCTTAGTTGCAGCGGGGGAGGGGTCGGAGACCCAGTACTTC. Its translation is CASSLVAAGEGSETQYF. Combining the CDR3 with reference TRBV7-9 and TRBJ2-5 gives the whole variable domain DTGVSQNPRHKITKRGQNVTFRCDPISEHNRLYWYRQTLGQGPEFLTYFQNEAQLEKSRLLSDRFSAERPKGSFSTLEIQRTEQGDSAMYLCASSLVAAGEGSETQYFGPGTRLLVL.

This clone was seen once. The rearrangement joins TRBV24-1 to TRBJ2-7; no clear D. The CDR3 runs 14 residues. Trimming shortened V by 3 bases and J by 0 bases, and 8 bases separated the two germline ends. Germline loops: CDR1 KGHDR, CDR2 SFDVKD. This CDR3 reads CATSDTQDSYEQYF. The DNA of the CDR3 is TGTGCCACCAGTGATACCCAGGACTCCTACGAGCAGTACTTC.